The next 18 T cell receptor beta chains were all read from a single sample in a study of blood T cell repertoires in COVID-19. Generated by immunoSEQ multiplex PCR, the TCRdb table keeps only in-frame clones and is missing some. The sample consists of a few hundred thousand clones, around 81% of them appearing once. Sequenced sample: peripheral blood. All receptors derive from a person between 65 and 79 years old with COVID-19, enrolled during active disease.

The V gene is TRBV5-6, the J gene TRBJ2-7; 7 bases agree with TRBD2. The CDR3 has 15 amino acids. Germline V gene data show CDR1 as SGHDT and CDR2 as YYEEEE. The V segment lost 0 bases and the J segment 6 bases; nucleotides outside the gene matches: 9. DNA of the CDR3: TGTGCCAGCAGCTTGGGGCATAGCGGGCAATCCGAGCAGTACTTC. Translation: CASSLGHSGQSEQYF.

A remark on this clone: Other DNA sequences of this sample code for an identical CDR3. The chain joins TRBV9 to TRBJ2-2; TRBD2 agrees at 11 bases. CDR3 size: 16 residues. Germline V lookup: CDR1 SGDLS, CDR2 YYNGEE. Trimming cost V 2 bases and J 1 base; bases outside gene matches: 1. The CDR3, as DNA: TGTGCCAGCAGCGTCCTAGCGGGGGGGAACACCGGGGAGCTGTTTTTT. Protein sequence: CASSVLAGGNTGELFF.

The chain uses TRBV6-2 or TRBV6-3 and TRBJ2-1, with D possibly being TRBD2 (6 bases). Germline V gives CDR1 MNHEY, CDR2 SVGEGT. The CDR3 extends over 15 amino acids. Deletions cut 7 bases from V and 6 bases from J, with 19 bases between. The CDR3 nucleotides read TGTGCCAGCAATTATGTGGGCGGGGCAACCAATGAGCAGTTCTTC. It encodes CASNYVGGATNEQFF.

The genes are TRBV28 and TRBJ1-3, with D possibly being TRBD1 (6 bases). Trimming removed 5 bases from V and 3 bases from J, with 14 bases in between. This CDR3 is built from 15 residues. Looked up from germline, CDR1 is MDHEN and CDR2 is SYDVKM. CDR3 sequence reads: CASSPPRGIGNTIYF. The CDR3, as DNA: TGTGCCAGCAGTCCTCCGAGGGGGATTGGAAACACCATATATTTT.

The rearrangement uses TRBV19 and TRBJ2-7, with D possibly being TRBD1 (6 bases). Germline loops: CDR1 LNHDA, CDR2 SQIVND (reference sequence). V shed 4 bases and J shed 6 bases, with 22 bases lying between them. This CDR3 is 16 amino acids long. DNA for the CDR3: TGTGCCAGTAGTAGGGACGTCCTTGGGACAATCGTCGAGCAGTACTTC. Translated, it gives CASSRDVLGTIVEQYF.

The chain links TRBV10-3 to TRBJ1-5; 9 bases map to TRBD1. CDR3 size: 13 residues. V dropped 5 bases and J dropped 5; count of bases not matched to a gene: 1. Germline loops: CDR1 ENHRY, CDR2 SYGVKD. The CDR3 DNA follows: TGTGCCATCAGTCGACAGGGGGATCAGCCCCAGCATTTT. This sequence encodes CAISRQGDQPQHF.

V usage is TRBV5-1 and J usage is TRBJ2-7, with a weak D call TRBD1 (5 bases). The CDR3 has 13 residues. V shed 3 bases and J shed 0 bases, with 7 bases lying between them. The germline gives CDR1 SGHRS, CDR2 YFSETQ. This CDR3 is CASSSDSSYEQYF. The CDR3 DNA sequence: TGCGCCAGCAGCTCTGACAGCTCCTACGAGCAGTACTTC.

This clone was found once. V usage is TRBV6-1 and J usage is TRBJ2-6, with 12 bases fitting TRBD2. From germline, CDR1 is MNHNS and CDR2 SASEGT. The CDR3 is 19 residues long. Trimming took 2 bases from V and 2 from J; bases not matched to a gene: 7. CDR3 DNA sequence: TGTGCCAGCAGTGAATCCCTGACTAGCGGGGGAGCTGGGGCCAACGTCCTGACTTTC. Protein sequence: CASSESLTSGGAGANVLTF.

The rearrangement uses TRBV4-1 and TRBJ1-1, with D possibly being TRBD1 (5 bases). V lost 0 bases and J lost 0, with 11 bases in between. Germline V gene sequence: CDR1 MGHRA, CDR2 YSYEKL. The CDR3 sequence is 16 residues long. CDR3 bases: TGCGCCAGCAGCCAAGATCTCAACAGGATGAACACTGAAGCTTTCTTT. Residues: CASSQDLNRMNTEAFF.

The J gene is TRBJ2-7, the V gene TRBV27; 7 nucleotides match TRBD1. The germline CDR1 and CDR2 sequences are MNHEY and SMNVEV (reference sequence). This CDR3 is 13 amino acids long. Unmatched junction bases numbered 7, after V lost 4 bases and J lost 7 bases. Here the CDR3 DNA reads TGTGCCAGCAGTTCTCACCCCAGGGGGGAGCAGTACTTC. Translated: CASSSHPRGEQYF.

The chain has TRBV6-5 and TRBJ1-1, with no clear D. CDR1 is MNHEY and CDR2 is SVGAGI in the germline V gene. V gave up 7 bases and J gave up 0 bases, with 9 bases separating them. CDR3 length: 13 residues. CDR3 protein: CASKRVMNTEAFF. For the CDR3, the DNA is TGTGCCAGCAAGAGGGTCATGAACACTGAAGCTTTCTTT.

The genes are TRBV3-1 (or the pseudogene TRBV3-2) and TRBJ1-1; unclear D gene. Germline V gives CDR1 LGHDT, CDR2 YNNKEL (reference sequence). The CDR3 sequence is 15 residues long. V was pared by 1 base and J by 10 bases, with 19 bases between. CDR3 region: CASSQGGVGAGVAFF. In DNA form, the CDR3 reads TGTGCCAGCAGCCAAGGGGGAGTGGGCGCGGGAGTAGCTTTCTTT.

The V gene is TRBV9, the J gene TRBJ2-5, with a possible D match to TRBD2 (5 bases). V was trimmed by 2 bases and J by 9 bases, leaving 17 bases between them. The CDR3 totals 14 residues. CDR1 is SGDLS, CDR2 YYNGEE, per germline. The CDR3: CASSVGDGLSAQYF. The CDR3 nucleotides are TGTGCCAGCAGCGTCGGGGATGGATTGTCGGCCCAGTACTTC.

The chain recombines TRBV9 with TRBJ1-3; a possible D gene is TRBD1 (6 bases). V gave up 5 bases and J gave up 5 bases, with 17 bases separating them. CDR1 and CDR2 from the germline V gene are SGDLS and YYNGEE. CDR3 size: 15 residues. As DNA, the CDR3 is TGTGCCAGCAGTTCCTACACCGGGGGGCGAAACACCATATATTTT. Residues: CASSSYTGGRNTIYF.

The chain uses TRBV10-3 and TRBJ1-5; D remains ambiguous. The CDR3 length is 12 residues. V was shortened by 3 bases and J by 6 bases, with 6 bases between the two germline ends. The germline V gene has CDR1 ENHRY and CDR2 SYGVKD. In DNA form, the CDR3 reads TGTGCCATCAGTGAAGCTAGTCAGCCCCAGCATTTT. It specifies CAISEASQPQHF.

In nucleotides, the CDR3 is TGTGCCAGCAGCTTAGAGGAGGAAAATGGCTACACCTTC. Amino acids: CASSLEEENGYTF. The gene calls are TRBV7-8 and TRBJ1-2; D not resolved. The CDR3 has 13 amino acids. The V end was cut by 1 base, the J end by 6 bases, with 9 bases between. Germline V CDR1 and CDR2: SGHVS, FQNEAQ.

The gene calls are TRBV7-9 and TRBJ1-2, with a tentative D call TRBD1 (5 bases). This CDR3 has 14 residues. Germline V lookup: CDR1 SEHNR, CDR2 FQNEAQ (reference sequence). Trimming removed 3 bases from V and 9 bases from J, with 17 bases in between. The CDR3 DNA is TGTGCCAGCAGCTTTTCCAGGGATGGGCTAAGCTACACCTTC. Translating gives CASSFSRDGLSYTF.

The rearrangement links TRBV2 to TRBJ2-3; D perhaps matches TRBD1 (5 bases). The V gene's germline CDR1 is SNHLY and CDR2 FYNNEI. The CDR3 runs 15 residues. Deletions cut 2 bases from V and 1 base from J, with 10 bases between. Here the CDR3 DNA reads TGTGCCAGCAGTGAATGGGGCTCGGGCACAGATACGCAGTATTTT. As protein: CASSEWGSGTDTQYF.